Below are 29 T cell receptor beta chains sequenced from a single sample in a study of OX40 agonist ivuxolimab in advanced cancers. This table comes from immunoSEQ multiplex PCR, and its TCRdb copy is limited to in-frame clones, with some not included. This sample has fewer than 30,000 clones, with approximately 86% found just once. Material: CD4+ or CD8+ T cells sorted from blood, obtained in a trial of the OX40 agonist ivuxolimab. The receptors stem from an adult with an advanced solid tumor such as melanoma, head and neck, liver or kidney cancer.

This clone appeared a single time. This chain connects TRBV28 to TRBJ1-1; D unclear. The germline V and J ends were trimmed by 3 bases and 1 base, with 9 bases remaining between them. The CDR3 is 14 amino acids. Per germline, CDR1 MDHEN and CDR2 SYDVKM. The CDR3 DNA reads TGTGCCAGCAGTTTGGCCGCGTCGAACACTGAAGCTTTCTTT. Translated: CASSLAASNTEAFF.

The CDR3, as DNA: TGCGCCAGCAGCCGGGACAACGAAGAGACCCAGTACTTC. Its protein product is CASSRDNEETQYF. This sequence joins TRBV5-1 and TRBJ2-5; D is possibly TRBD1 (6 bases). The V gene's germline CDR1 is SGHRS and CDR2 YFSETQ. The CDR3 has 13 amino acids. Trimming shortened V by 4 bases and J by 3 bases, and 10 bases separated the two germline ends.

The CDR3 is CASRPSGAAATYGYTF. The CDR3 DNA follows: TGTGCCAGCAGGCCCTCCGGGGCAGCGGCCACCTATGGCTACACCTTC. The chain uses TRBV28 and TRBJ1-2, with TRBD1 as a possible D gene (5 bases). Germline assignment: CDR1 MDHEN and CDR2 SYDVKM. The CDR3 spans 16 residues. V was cut by 6 bases and J by 4 bases, with 21 bases left in between.

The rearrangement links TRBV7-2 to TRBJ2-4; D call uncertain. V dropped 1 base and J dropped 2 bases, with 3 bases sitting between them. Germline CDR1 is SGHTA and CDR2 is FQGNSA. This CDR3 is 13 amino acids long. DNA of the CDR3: TGTGCCAGCAGCTTAGAGCCCAAAAACATTCAGTACTTC. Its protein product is CASSLEPKNIQYF.

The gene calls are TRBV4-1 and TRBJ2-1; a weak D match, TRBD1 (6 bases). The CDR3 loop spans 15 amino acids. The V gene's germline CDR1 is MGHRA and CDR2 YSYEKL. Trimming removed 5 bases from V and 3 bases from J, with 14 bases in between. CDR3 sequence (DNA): TGCGCCAGCAGCATACACAGGGTGGACTACAATGAGCAGTTCTTC. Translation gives CASSIHRVDYNEQFF.

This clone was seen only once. CDR3 nucleotides: TGCGCCAGCAGCTCCGGACTAGCGGGGGGTTTTGAGACCCAGTACTTC. This gives the protein CASSSGLAGGFETQYF. This sequence joins TRBV5-1 and TRBJ2-5; 14 bases map to TRBD2. The CDR3 loop spans 16 amino acids. V lost 3 bases to trimming and J lost 5 bases; unmatched junction nucleotides: 6. CDR1 and CDR2 (germline): SGHRS, YFSETQ. Together with reference TRBV5-1 and TRBJ2-5, the CDR3 gives the full variable domain: KAGVTQTPRYLIKTRGQQVTLSCSPISGHRSVSWYQQTPGQGLQFLFEYFSETQRNKGNFPGRFSGRQFSNSRSEMNVSTLELGDSALYLCASSSGLAGGFETQYFGPGTRLLVL.

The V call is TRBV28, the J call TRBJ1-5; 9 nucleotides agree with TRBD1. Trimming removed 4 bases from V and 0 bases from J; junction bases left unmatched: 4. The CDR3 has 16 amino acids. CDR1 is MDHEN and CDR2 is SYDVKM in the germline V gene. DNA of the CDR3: TGTGCCAGCAGTTCACCGGGACAGGGTAGCAATCAGCCCCAGCATTTT. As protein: CASSSPGQGSNQPQHF.

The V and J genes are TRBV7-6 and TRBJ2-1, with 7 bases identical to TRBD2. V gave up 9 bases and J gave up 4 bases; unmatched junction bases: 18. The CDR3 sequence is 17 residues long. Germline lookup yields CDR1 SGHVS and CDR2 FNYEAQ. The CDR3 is CASGVPIIAGEYNEQFF. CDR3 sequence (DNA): TGTGCCAGTGGGGTTCCAATTATTGCGGGGGAATACAATGAGCAGTTCTTC.

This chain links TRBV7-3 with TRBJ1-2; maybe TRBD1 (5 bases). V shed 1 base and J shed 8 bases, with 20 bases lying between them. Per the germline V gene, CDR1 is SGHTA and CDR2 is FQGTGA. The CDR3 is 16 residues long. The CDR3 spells CASSLNAWGATYGYTF. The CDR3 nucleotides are TGTGCCAGCAGCTTAAATGCGTGGGGCGCGACGTACGGCTACACCTTC.

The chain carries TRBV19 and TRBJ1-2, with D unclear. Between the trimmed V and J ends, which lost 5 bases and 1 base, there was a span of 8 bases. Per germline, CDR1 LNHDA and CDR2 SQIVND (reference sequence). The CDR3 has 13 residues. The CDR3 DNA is TGTGCCAGTAGTTGGGGTGGTAACTATGGCTACACCTTC. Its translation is CASSWGGNYGYTF.

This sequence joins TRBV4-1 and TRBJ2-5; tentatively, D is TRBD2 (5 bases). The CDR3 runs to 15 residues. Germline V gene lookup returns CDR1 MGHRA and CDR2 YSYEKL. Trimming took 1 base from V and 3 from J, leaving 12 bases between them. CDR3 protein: CASSQGEDSEETQYF. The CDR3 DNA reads TGCGCCAGCAGCCAAGGTGAGGACTCGGAAGAGACCCAGTACTTC.

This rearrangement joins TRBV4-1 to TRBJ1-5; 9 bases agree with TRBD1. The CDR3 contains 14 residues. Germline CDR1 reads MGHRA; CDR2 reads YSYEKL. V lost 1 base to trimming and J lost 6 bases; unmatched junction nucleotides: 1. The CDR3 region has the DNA TGCGCCAGCAGCCAAGGACAGGGGGTTCAGCCCCAGCATTTT. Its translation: CASSQGQGVQPQHF.

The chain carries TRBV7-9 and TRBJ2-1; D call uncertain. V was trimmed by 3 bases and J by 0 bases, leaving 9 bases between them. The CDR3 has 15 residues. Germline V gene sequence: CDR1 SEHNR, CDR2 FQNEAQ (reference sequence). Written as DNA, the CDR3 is TGTGCCAGCAGCTTCGCCGAGAGCTCCTACAATGAGCAGTTCTTC. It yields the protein CASSFAESSYNEQFF.

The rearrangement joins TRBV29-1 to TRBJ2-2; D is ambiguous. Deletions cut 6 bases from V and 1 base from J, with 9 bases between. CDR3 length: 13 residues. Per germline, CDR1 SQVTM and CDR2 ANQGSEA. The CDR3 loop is CSVPVENTGELFF. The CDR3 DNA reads TGCAGCGTACCCGTGGAGAACACCGGGGAGCTGTTTTTT.

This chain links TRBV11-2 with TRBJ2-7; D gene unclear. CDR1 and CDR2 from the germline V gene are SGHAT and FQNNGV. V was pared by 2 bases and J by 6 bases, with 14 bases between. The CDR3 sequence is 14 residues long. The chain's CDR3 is CASSLYVSLAEQYF. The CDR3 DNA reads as TGTGCCAGCAGCTTATATGTCAGTCTCGCCGAGCAGTACTTC.

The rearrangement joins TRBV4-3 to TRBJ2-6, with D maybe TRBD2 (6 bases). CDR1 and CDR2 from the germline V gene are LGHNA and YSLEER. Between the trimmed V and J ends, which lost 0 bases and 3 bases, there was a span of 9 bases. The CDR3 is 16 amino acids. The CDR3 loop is CASSQDVGGGANVLTF. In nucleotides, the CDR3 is TGCGCCAGCAGCCAAGACGTGGGAGGTGGGGCCAACGTCCTGACTTTC.

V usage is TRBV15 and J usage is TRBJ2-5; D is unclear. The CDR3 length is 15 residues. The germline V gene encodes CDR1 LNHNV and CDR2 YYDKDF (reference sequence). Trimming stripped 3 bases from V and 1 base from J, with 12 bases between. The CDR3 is CATSSPGRFQETQYF. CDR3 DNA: TGTGCCACCAGCAGCCCAGGACGGTTCCAAGAGACCCAGTACTTC.

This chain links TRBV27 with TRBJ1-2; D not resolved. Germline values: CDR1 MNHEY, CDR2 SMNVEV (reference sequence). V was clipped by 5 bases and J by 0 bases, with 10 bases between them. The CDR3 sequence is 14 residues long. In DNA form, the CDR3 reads TGTGCCAGCAGTACTGCCGGGTCTAACTATGGCTACACCTTC. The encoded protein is CASSTAGSNYGYTF.

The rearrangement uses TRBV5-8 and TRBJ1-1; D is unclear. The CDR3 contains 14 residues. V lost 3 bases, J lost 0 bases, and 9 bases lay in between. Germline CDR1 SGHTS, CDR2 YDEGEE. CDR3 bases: TGTGCCAGCAGCTGGGGAGGGCTGAACACTGAAGCTTTCTTT. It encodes CASSWGGLNTEAFF.

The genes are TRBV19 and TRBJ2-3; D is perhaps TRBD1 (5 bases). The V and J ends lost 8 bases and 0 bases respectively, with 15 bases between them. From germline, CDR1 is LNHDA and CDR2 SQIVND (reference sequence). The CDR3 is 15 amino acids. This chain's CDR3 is CASGTGARSTDTQYF. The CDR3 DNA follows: TGTGCCAGTGGAACAGGAGCTCGGAGCACAGATACGCAGTATTTT.

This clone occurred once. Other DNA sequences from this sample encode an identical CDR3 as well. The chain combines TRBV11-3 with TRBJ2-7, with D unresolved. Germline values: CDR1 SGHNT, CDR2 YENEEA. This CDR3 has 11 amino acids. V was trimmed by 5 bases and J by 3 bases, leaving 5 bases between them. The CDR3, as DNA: TGTGCCAGCAGCCACAGCTACGAGCAGTACTTC. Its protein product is CASSHSYEQYF.

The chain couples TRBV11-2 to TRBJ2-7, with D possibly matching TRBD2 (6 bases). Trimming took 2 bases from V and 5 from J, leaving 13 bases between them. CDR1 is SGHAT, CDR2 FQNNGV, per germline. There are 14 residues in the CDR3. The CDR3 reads CASSLNLGGNEQYF. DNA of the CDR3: TGTGCCAGCAGCTTAAATCTGGGCGGGAACGAGCAGTACTTC.

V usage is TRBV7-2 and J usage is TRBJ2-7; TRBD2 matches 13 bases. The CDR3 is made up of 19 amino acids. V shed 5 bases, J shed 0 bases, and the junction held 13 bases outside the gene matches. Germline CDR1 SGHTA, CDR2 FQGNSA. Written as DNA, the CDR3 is TGTGCCAGCAGCCCGGGACTAGCGGGACTTACCTTAAGCTCCTACGAGCAGTACTTC. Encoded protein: CASSPGLAGLTLSSYEQYF.

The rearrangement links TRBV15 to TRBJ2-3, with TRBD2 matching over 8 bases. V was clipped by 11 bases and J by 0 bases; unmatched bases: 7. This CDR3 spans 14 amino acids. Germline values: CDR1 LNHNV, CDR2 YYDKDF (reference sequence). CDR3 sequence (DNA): TGTGCCTCGGGGGGGCAGGAAAGCACAGATACGCAGTATTTT. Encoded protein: CASGGQESTDTQYF.

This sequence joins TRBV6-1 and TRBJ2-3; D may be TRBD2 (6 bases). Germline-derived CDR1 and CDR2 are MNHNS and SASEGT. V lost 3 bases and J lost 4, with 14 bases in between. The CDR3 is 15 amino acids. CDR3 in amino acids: CASSERDGSADTQYF. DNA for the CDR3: TGTGCCAGCAGTGAGCGGGATGGATCGGCAGATACGCAGTATTTT.

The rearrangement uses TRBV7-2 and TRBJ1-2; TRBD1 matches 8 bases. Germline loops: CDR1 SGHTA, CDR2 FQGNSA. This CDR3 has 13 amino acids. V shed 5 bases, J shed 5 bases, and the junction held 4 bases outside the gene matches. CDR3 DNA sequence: TGTGCCAGCAGCCCGAGACAGGGGTATGGCTACACCTTC. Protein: CASSPRQGYGYTF.

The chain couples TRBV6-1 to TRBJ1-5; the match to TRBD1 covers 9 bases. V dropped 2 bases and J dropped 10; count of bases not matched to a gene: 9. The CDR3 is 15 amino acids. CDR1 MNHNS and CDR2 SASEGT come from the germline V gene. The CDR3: CASSEFGTGFDPQHF. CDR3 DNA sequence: TGTGCCAGCAGTGAATTTGGGACAGGGTTCGACCCCCAGCATTTT.

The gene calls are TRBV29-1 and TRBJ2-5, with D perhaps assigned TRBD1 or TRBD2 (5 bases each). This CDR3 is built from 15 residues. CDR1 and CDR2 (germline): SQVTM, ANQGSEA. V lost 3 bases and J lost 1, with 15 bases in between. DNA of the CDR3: TGCAGCGTTGACGGGACCCCCGGCGGCCAAGAGACCCAGTACTTC. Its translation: CSVDGTPGGQETQYF.

The CDR3, as DNA: TGCGCCAGCAGCCCAAACCCGACACCGGGACAGGGGATCACCTTC. This codes for CASSPNPTPGQGITF. The chain joins TRBV5-1 to TRBJ1-2, with TRBD1 identical over 10 bases. The trim removed 4 bases at V and 13 bases at J, leaving 16 bases unmatched. The CDR3 runs 15 residues. Germline values: CDR1 SGHRS, CDR2 YFSETQ. The full variable domain, in which reference TRBV5-1 and TRBJ1-2 provide the parts outside the CDR3, is KAGVTQTPRYLIKTRGQQVTLSCSPISGHRSVSWYQQTPGQGLQFLFEYFSETQRNKGNFPGRFSGRQFSNSRSEMNVSTLELGDSALYLCASSPNPTPGQGITFGSGTRLTVV.